This T cell receptor (beta chain) was found in a study of blood T cells in healthy people across ages. Germline CDR1 MNHEY, CDR2 SMNVEV (reference sequence). V lost 6 bases and J lost 3; bases outside the gene matches: 14. This CDR3 is built from 18 residues. It was with a sample-barcoded 5' primer and a J-beta primer mix that a second PCR of about 7 to 12 cycles was run. TCRdb passed the 5' RACE reads through MiXCR, listing each CDR3 protein once. The repertoire has hundreds of thousands of distinct CDR3 sequences, 58% of them found once; the top ten carry roughly 22%. In this sample, this clonotype turned up a few times.

The sequenced sample was blood. This receptor was obtained from a man aged 25-45 years in good health. The chain couples TRBV27 to TRBJ2-6, with 7 bases aligning to TRBD2. This CDR3 is CASRGRESGSVGANVLTF. The CDR3 DNA is TGTGCCAGCAGAGGGCGGGAGTCGGGGTCTGTTGGGGCCAACGTCCTGACTTTC.